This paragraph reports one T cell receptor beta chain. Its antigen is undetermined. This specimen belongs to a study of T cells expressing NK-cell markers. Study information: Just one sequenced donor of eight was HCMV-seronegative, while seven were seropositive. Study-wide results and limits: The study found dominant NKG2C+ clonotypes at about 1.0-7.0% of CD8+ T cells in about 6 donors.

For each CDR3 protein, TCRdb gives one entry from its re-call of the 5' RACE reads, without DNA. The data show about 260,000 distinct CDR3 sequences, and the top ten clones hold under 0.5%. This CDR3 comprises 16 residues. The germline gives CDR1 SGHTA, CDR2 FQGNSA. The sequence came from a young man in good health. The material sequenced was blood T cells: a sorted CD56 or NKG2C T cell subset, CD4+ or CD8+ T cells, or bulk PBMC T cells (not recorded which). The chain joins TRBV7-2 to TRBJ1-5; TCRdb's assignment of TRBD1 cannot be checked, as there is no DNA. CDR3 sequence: CASSLLGGTSYQPQHF.